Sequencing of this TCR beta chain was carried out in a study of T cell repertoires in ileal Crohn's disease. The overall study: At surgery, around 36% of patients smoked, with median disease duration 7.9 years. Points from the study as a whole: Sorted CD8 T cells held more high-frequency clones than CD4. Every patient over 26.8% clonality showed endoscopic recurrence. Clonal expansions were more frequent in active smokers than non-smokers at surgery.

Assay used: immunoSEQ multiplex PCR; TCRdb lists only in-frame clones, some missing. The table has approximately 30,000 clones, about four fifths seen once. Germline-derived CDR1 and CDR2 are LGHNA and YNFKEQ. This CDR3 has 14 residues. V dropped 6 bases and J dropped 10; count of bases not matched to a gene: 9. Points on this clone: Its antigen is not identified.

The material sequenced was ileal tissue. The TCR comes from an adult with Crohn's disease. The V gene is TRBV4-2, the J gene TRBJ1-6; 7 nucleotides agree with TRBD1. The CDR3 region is CASRLNEGGSPLHF. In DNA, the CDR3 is TGTGCCAGCAGACTGAATGAAGGGGGCTCACCCCTCCACTTT.